This entry lists 20 T cell receptor beta chains sequenced from one sample in a study of regulatory T cells in long-lasting Graves disease. For TCR beta, libraries came from iRepertoire HTBI primers and Arm-PCR of CDR3 regions. TCRdb re-analysed the multiplex PCR reads in MiXCR, keeping a single row per CDR3 protein. The data hold approximately 400,000 distinct CDR3 sequences, with around 20% observed a single time. Time point of the sample: persistent/refractory GD, antithyroid drugs over 5 years with positive TRAb. PBMC-extracted RNA yielded the TCR library. Sequenced material: peripheral blood mononuclear cells (PBMCs), taken when the disease was refractory, from a patient treated with antithyroid drugs. Receptors were obtained from a female donor with Graves disease.

This sequence joins TRBV5-4 and TRBJ1-2, with 7 positions matching TRBD1. V shed 5 bases and J 12 bases; nucleotides not matched to a gene: 16. The length of the CDR3 is 14 residues. Germline lookup yields CDR1 SGHNT and CDR2 YYREEE (reference sequence). CDR3 sequence (DNA): TGTGCCAGCAGTACAGAGGGGGCCTCGGGCGGTCACACCTTC. This sequence encodes CASSTEGASGGHTF.

With respect to this clonotype: A clone one base away is much larger, so this may be a read error. The chain is built from TRBV6-2 or TRBV6-3 and TRBJ1-5; 8 positions agree with TRBD1. Germline CDR1 MNHEY, CDR2 SVGEGT. The junction had 12 bases not matched to a gene; V was cut back by 10 bases and J by 10 bases. The CDR3 has 13 amino acids. The CDR3 DNA reads TGTGCCAACGGTATGACAGGGGACTCACCCCAGCATTTT. Translating gives CANGMTGDSPQHF.

The V call is TRBV20-1, the J call TRBJ2-2; the D gene is possibly TRBD2 (6 bases). The CDR3 sequence is 16 residues long. Germline CDR1 reads DFQATT; CDR2 reads SNEGSKA (reference sequence). Trimming took off 6 bases at V and 1 base at J, with 18 bases between the two ends. CDR3 coding DNA: TGCAGTGCCAAGGACTACGGGGGAGAGAACACCGGGGAGCTGTTTTTT. Translation: CSAKDYGGENTGELFF.

This clonotype was detected many times. This sequence joins TRBV10-3 and TRBJ2-7; D uncertain. Per germline, CDR1 ENHRY and CDR2 SYGVKD. Trimming pared 10 bases from V and 0 bases from J, leaving 16 bases between. The CDR3 covers 14 residues. In nucleotides, the CDR3 is TGTGCCACAGGTCGGGTCGGAGCCTCCTACGAGCAGTACTTC. Its translation is CATGRVGASYEQYF.

The chain is built from TRBV12-3 or TRBV12-4 and TRBJ2-2, with TRBD2 matching over 11 bases. V shed 1 base and J 1 base; nucleotides not matched to a gene: 14. The CDR3 consists of 21 residues. CDR3 region: CASSLDRTSGWRERNTGELFF. In DNA form, the CDR3 reads TGTGCCAGCAGTTTAGACAGGACTAGCGGGTGGCGGGAGCGGAACACCGGGGAGCTGTTTTTT.

At least ten counts were recorded for this clonotype. The chain carries TRBV11-2 and TRBJ2-2, with a tentative D call TRBD2 (6 bases). Looked up from germline, CDR1 is SGHAT and CDR2 is FQNNGV. V lost 1 base, J lost 1 base, and 13 bases lay in between. This CDR3 is built from 17 residues. CDR3 DNA sequence: TGTGCCAGCAGCTTAGGGGACTCGGCGAGGAACACCGGGGAGCTGTTTTTT. Translation gives CASSLGDSARNTGELFF.

The chain couples TRBV10-3 to TRBJ2-5; 7 positions agree with TRBD1. The ends lost 11 bases at V and 5 bases at J; junction bases unmatched: 14. This CDR3 has 14 residues. Germline CDR1 is ENHRY and CDR2 is SYGVKD. The CDR3 DNA reads TGTGCCTCCTCGGAGGACAGGCCCCGGGAGACCCAGTACTTC. Protein sequence: CASSEDRPRETQYF.

The V call is TRBV28, the J call TRBJ1-2; D unresolved. V lost 6 bases and J lost 2, with 10 bases in between. This CDR3 is 13 amino acids long. Germline CDR1 reads MDHEN; CDR2 reads SYDVKM. CDR3 region: CASRHSGNYGYTF. The CDR3 coding sequence is TGTGCCAGCAGGCACTCGGGCAACTATGGCTACACCTTC.

This clonotype has just a few counts. J is TRBJ2-1 and V is TRBV2, with 9 positions matching TRBD1. Germline CDR1 and CDR2: SNHLY and FYNNEI. The junction had 12 bases not matched to a gene; V was cut back by 2 bases and J by 10 bases. CDR3 length: 16 residues. CDR3 sequence: CASSELGTGWLEEQFF. The DNA for the CDR3 is TGTGCCAGCAGTGAATTGGGGACAGGGTGGTTGGAGGAGCAGTTCTTC.

This clonotype was recorded at least ten times. The chain has TRBV28 and TRBJ1-2, with TRBD1 as a possible D gene (6 bases). This CDR3 is 14 amino acids long. Germline lookup yields CDR1 MDHEN and CDR2 SYDVKM. Deletions cut 6 bases from V and 3 bases from J, with 14 bases between. The CDR3 region has the DNA TGTGCCAGCAGCCCTGAGTGGGGGCACTATGGCTACACCTTC. Encoded protein: CASSPEWGHYGYTF.

This clonotype was found many times. This sequence joins TRBV20-1 and TRBJ2-4; 9 bases line up with TRBD1. Looked up from germline, CDR1 is DFQATT and CDR2 is SNEGSKA (reference sequence). V lost 0 bases to trimming and J lost 0 bases; unmatched junction nucleotides: 6. The CDR3 loop spans 17 amino acids. The CDR3 region is CSAREPDRGQAKNIQYF. The CDR3 DNA reads TGCAGTGCTAGAGAACCGGACAGGGGCCAAGCCAAAAACATTCAGTACTTC.

This clonotype was recorded many times. The CDR3 reads CASSLSSGGQETQYF. The CDR3 region has the DNA TGTGCCAGCAGCTTAAGTAGCGGGGGGCAAGAGACCCAGTACTTC. The chain carries TRBV11-2 and TRBJ2-5; 10 nucleotides line up with TRBD2. Germline trimming cut 2 bases from V and 2 bases from J; bases unmatched to any gene: 2. CDR1 is SGHAT and CDR2 is FQNNGV in the germline V gene. The CDR3 contains 15 residues. Using reference TRBV11-2 and TRBJ2-5 for the parts outside the CDR3, the full variable domain is EAGVAQSPRYKIIEKRQSVAFWCNPISGHATLYWYQQILGQGPKLLIQFQNNGVVDDSQLPKDRFSAERLKGVDSTLKIQPAKLEDSAVYLCASSLSSGGQETQYFGPGTRLLVL.

The chain has TRBV14 and TRBJ2-7; D ambiguous. Trimming left V 1 base short and J 3 bases short, with 7 bases between. The CDR3 spans 13 residues. Germline V gene lookup returns CDR1 SGHDN and CDR2 FVKESK. The CDR3 region is CASSQGLFYEQYF. The CDR3 DNA is TGTGCCAGCAGCCAAGGTTTATTCTACGAGCAGTACTTC.

The V gene is TRBV29-1, the J gene TRBJ1-1; tentatively, D is TRBD1 (5 bases). Trimming removed 6 bases from V and 3 bases from J, with 17 bases in between. This CDR3 spans 14 amino acids. The germline CDR1 and CDR2 sequences are SQVTM and ANQGSEA. Here the CDR3 reads CSVVPPRGYTEAFF. In DNA form, the CDR3 reads TGCAGCGTCGTCCCTCCCCGGGGGTACACTGAAGCTTTCTTT.

The chain is built from TRBV15 and TRBJ1-2; TRBD1 aligns across 7 bases. V lost 1 base and J lost 7; bases outside the gene matches: 6. This CDR3 spans 14 amino acids. CDR1 is LNHNV and CDR2 is YYDKDF in the germline V gene (reference sequence). The CDR3 sequence: CATSRGEGGGGYTF. Here the CDR3 DNA reads TGTGCCACCAGCAGAGGCGAAGGGGGCGGTGGCTACACCTTC. Looking up the rest from reference TRBV15 and TRBJ1-2 gives the full variable domain: DAMVIQNPRYQVTQFGKPVTLSCSQTLNHNVMYWYQQKSSQAPKLLFHYYDKDFNNEADTPDNFQSRRPNTSFCFLDIRSPGLGDTAMYLCATSRGEGGGGYTFGSGTRLTVV.

The sample holds a few counts of this clonotype. The rearrangement links TRBV10-3 to TRBJ2-1; D is possibly TRBD1 (6 bases). CDR1 and CDR2 from the germline V gene are ENHRY and SYGVKD. The V gene lost 3 bases and the J gene lost 6 bases, with 15 bases spanning the gap. This CDR3 is built from 15 residues. Here the CDR3 reads CAISDPDRVSNEQFF. The CDR3 DNA reads as TGTGCCATCAGTGACCCGGACAGAGTATCCAATGAGCAGTTCTTC.

This chain connects TRBV27 to TRBJ2-7, with 7 bases fitting TRBD1. The CDR3 sequence is 14 residues long. Per germline, CDR1 MNHEY and CDR2 SMNVEV (reference sequence). V shed 2 bases, J shed 5 bases, and the junction held 6 bases outside the gene matches. Here the CDR3 reads CASSLRGPFNEQYF. The DNA of the CDR3 is TGTGCCAGCAGTTTAAGGGGGCCATTCAACGAGCAGTACTTC.

About this clonotype itself: Compared with germline, one end of the junction differs, possibly owing to a read error. The chain recombines TRBV27 with TRBJ1-6; D unresolved. CDR1 is MNHEY and CDR2 is SMNVEV in the germline V gene (reference sequence). There are 15 residues in the CDR3. Here the CDR3 reads CASTSSPLFNPPLHF. CDR3 DNA: TGTGCCAGCACCTCCAGCCCGCTTTTTAATCCACCCCTCCACTTT.

The gene calls are TRBV19 and TRBJ2-2; TRBD1 matches 7 bases. The CDR3 runs to 16 residues. With V trimmed by 4 bases and J by 6 bases, 11 bases remained unmatched. Germline V gives CDR1 LNHDA, CDR2 SQIVND (reference sequence). The CDR3 spells CASSKRSGQEAGELFF. The CDR3 DNA is TGTGCCAGTAGTAAACGGTCTGGACAGGAGGCCGGGGAGCTGTTTTTT.

This clonotype turned up a few times. The gene calls are TRBV27 and TRBJ2-1, with D perhaps matching TRBD1 (7 bases). This CDR3 region has 17 residues. V gave up 5 bases and J gave up 3 bases, with 20 bases separating them. CDR1 MNHEY and CDR2 SMNVEV come from the germline V gene (reference sequence). The CDR3, as DNA: TGTGCCAGCAGTAGACAGGGAGGTCCTTTTAGCTACAATGAGCAGTTCTTC. Its protein is CASSRQGGPFSYNEQFF.